The rows below give T cell receptor beta chains drawn from one sample of a study of T-cell reconstitution after alpha-beta-depleted transplantation in children. Each CDR3 protein gets one entry after TCRdb re-called the PCR reads with MiXCR. The profile shows 500,000 to 650,000 distinct CDR3 sequences, roughly 11% of them singletons. The specimen comprised PBMCs, mostly from graft donor cells, sampled 180 days after TCRalphabeta/CD19-depleted stem cell transplant. The receptors originated from a female patient younger than 10 who had a stem cell transplant for aplastic anemia, so the T cells may come from the graft donor. Each CDR3 is given with its conserved first and last residue. D genes are given only for firm matches. Clone size, where shown, is once, few, many, or a class for clones that have expanded.

size | J | D | V | CDR3 | DNA
- | TRBJ2-7 | TRBD2 | TRBV7-2 | CASSLSPGGRYYEQYF | TGTGCCAGCAGCTTATCCCCGGGCGGGAGATACTACGAGCAGTACTTC
- | TRBJ2-1 | - | TRBV18 | CASSPAANEQFF | TGTGCCAGCTCACCAGCGGCCAATGAGCAGTTCTTC
- | TRBJ2-2 | TRBD2 | TRBV20-1 | CSARDHTSGRTGELFF | TGCAGTGCTAGAGATCACACTAGCGGGAGAACCGGGGAGCTGTTTTTT
- | TRBJ2-1 | - | TRBV5-5 | CASSLYHDSDEQFF | TGTGCCAGCAGCTTGTACCATGATTCGGATGAGCAGTTCTTC
many | TRBJ1-4 | - | TRBV10-3 | CAISEKDSDEKLFF | TGTGCCATCAGTGAAAAGGACTCGGATGAAAAACTGTTTTTT
many | TRBJ1-1 | - | TRBV5-1 | CASSPLRGNTEAFF | TGCGCCAGCAGTCCGTTACGGGGTAACACTGAAGCTTTCTTT
- | TRBJ2-7 | - | TRBV12-3/TRBV12-4 | CASSFIRGPYEQYF | TGTGCCAGCAGTTTTATTCGGGGGCCCTACGAGCAGTACTTC
many | TRBJ2-7 | - | TRBV27 | CASTLWDLSSYEQYF | TGTGCCAGCACCCTATGGGACCTATCCTCCTACGAGCAGTACTTC
many | TRBJ1-1 | - | TRBV29-1 | CSADRNTEAFF | TGCAGCGCGGACAGGAACACTGAAGCTTTCTTT
few | TRBJ2-5 | TRBD2 | TRBV28 | CASSLGAGGFHETQYF | TGTGCCAGCAGTTTAGGGGCGGGAGGTTTCCATGAGACCCAGTACTTC
- | TRBJ2-1 | TRBD2 | TRBV7-6 | CASSLNYFTAREEGNEQFF | TGTGCCAGCAGCTTAAACTACTTTACTGCGCGGGAGGAGGGCAATGAGCAGTTCTTC
- | TRBJ1-1 | - | TRBV7-8 | CASSLAEGVGTEAFF | TGTGCCAGCAGCTTAGCGGAGGGGGTTGGCACTGAAGCTTTCTTT
few | TRBJ2-5 | TRBD2 | TRBV6-5 | CASSYVPGLAGCLEETQYF | TGTGCCAGCAGTTACGTCCCGGGACTAGCGGGATGCCTCGAAGAGACCCAGTACTTC
few | TRBJ1-1 | TRBD1 | TRBV28 | CASSSFFPGQTTEAFF | TGTGCCAGCAGTTCATTCTTTCCGGGACAGACAACTGAAGCTTTCTTT
few | TRBJ2-4 | - | TRBV6-5 | CASSSSGAEAKNIQYF | TGTGCCAGCAGTTCCTCGGGGGCTGAAGCCAAAAACATTCAGTACTTC
few | TRBJ1-1 | - | TRBV2 | CASTKGLPVSPFF | TGTGCCAGCACTAAAGGGCTTCCCGTTTCCCCTTTCTTT
- | TRBJ2-7 | TRBD2 | TRBV20-1 | CSANPTSGRVQYF | TGCAGTGCTAATCCTACTAGCGGGAGAGTGCAGTACTTC
few | TRBJ2-5 | TRBD2 | TRBV6-2/TRBV6-3 | CASSSQLAGVGETQYF | TGTGCCAGCAGTTCACAACTAGCGGGAGTTGGTGAGACCCAGTACTTC
many | TRBJ1-2 | - | TRBV20-1 | CSATPGVNYGYTF | TGCAGTGCTACTCCTGGGGTTAACTATGGCTACACCTTC
- | TRBJ1-1 | - | TRBV29-1 | CSVTVGGGLNTEAFF | TGCAGCGTTACCGTGGGGGGCGGTTTGAACACTGAAGCTTTCTTT
- | TRBJ2-3 | TRBD1 | TRBV7-3 | CASSFPGQGAADTQYF | TGTGCCAGCAGCTTCCCAGGACAGGGCGCCGCAGATACGCAGTATTTT
many | TRBJ2-7 | - | TRBV4-3 | CASSQEFAGDPYEQYF | TGCGCCAGCAGCCAAGAATTCGCAGGGGACCCCTACGAGCAGTACTTC
- | TRBJ2-7 | - | TRBV7-9 | CASSTDPSRYEQYF | TGTGCCAGCAGCACCGACCCGTCCCGATACGAGCAGTACTTC
- | TRBJ2-3 | - | TRBV20-1 | CSAPGVDTQYF | TGCAGTGCCCCCGGGGTCGATACGCAGTATTTT
few | TRBJ1-1 | TRBD1 | TRBV9 | CASSAHRGLENTEAFF | TGTGCCAGCAGCGCCCACAGGGGGCTAGAGAACACTGAAGCTTTCTTT
few | TRBJ1-1 | - | TRBV6-5 | CASSYRHRQNTEAFF | TGTGCCAGCAGTTACAGGCACAGGCAGAACACTGAAGCTTTCTTT
few | TRBJ1-1 | - | TRBV19 | CASSPRQPDEAFF | TGTGCCAGTAGTCCAAGACAGCCAGATGAAGCTTTCTTT
- | TRBJ2-7 | TRBD2 | TRBV28 | CASSSMSQRGSYEQYF | TGTGCCAGCAGCTCAATGTCCCAGCGGGGCTCCTACGAGCAGTACTTC
- | TRBJ2-3 | TRBD2 | TRBV6-1 | CASSAQRTSGTTDTQYF | TGTGCCAGCAGTGCCCAGCGGACTAGCGGGACCACAGATACGCAGTATTTT
few | TRBJ2-4 | - | TRBV6-2/TRBV6-3 | CASRGQTLFQYF | TGTGCCAGCAGGGGACAAACGCTATTTCAGTACTTC
few | TRBJ1-1 | - | TRBV29-1 | CSVEDHSREAFF | TGCAGCGTTGAAGATCATTCCAGAGAGGCTTTCTTT
- | TRBJ1-1 | - | TRBV15 | CATSRTLLGVANTEAFF | TGTGCCACCAGCAGAACGCTCTTGGGGGTGGCGAACACTGAAGCTTTCTTT
- | TRBJ2-2 | - | TRBV7-9 | CASTPIENVNTGELFF | TGTGCCAGCACCCCCATAGAAAATGTTAACACCGGGGAGCTGTTTTTT
many | TRBJ2-3 | TRBD2 | TRBV20-1 | CSARDPAGARSQYF | TGCAGTGCTAGAGATCCTGCGGGAGCCCGCTCGCAGTATTTT
- | TRBJ2-2 | TRBD1 | TRBV6-5 | CASSYSYPRDRPDGELFF | TGTGCCAGCAGTTACTCTTATCCCCGGGACAGGCCTGACGGGGAGCTGTTTTTT
- | TRBJ2-3 | - | TRBV23-1 | CASSIVPGTTRDTQYF | TGCGCCAGCAGTATTGTACCCGGGACAACAAGAGATACGCAGTATTTT
- | TRBJ2-2 | - | TRBV12-3/TRBV12-4 | CASSSLRDPGELFF | TGTGCCAGCAGTTCCCTGAGGGATCCCGGGGAGCTGTTTTTT
few | TRBJ1-1 | - | TRBV5-1 | CASSSSLPGHPFMNTEAFF | TGCGCCAGCAGCTCAAGCTTACCGGGACACCCGTTCATGAACACTGAAGCTTTCTTT
many | TRBJ2-5 | - | TRBV7-9 | CASSLANPKETQYF | TGTGCCAGCAGCTTAGCAAACCCGAAAGAGACCCAGTACTTC
few | TRBJ2-1 | TRBD2 | TRBV20-1 | CSARLAANEQFF | TGCAGTGCGCGGCTAGCGGCCAATGAGCAGTTCTTC
few | TRBJ2-3 | - | TRBV5-1 | CASSRRYREIRSGDTQYF | TGCGCCAGCAGCCGGCGATACCGGGAGATACGCTCAGGAGATACGCAGTATTTT
- | TRBJ2-3 | - | TRBV20-1 | CSAYQVWGDTDTQYF | TGCAGTGCTTACCAAGTGTGGGGGGACACAGATACGCAGTATTTT
few | TRBJ2-1 | - | TRBV30 | CAWGNRDTEQFF | TGTGCCTGGGGAAACAGGGACACTGAGCAGTTCTTC
many | TRBJ2-2 | - | TRBV12-3/TRBV12-4 | CASRPQVTGELFF | TGTGCCAGCAGACCACAGGTTACCGGGGAGCTGTTTTTT
- | TRBJ2-1 | - | TRBV5-1 | CASSLEPGKSSYNEQFF | TGCGCCAGCAGCTTGGAGCCGGGAAAGAGCTCCTACAATGAGCAGTTCTTC
- | TRBJ2-2 | TRBD1 | TRBV15 | CATRGDRVYTGELFF | TGTGCCACCAGGGGGGACAGGGTCTACACCGGGGAGCTGTTTTTT
- | TRBJ1-5 | TRBD1 | TRBV7-2 | CASSSWTGPEQPQHF | TGTGCCAGCAGCTCCTGGACAGGGCCGGAACAGCCCCAGCATTTT
- | TRBJ2-7 | - | TRBV15 | CATSRPVDEQYF | TGTGCCACCAGCAGGCCCGTGGACGAGCAGTACTTC
- | TRBJ2-1 | - | TRBV12-3/TRBV12-4 | CASRLKGVPIHLYNEQFF | TGTGCCAGCAGACTTAAGGGAGTACCCATTCACCTCTACAATGAGCAGTTCTTC